This T cell receptor (beta chain) originates from a study of early T cells in non-severe SARS-CoV-2 infection. Study-wide context: Chains were unpaired, as sequencing was done on bulk RNA from unsorted whole blood. Overall study results and limits: VDJdb matching, biased toward anti-spike CD8 responses, missed private and CD4 specificities.

Comments on this clonotype: Its antigen is as yet unknown.

V was clipped by 5 bases and J by 5 bases, with 18 bases between them. Per the germline V gene, CDR1 is MDHEN and CDR2 is SYDVKM. The CDR3 covers 15 residues. Individual cDNA molecules were tagged with unique molecular identifiers. MiXCR was run by TCRdb on the 5' RACE reads, yielding one entry per CDR3 protein. The sample has tens of thousands of distinct CDR3 sequences; over 8% are singletons. The TCR was taken from an adult who was a healthcare worker with PCR-confirmed SARS-CoV-2 infection or an uninfected control (not recorded which). Source: whole blood, taken at baseline. The rearrangement uses TRBV28 and TRBJ2-5; D might be TRBD1 or TRBD2, each matching 5 bases. CDR3 DNA: TGTGCCAGCAGTCCCCCGGGGCCCACCAGGGAGACCCAGTACTTC. Residues: CASSPPGPTRETQYF.